The count of the clone carrying this TCR beta chain is one. This record comes from a study of blood T cell repertoires in COVID-19. Looking at the study overall: Acute-phase and convalescent COVID-19 samples originated in the United States, Italy and Spain. PBMCs, B-cell-depleted T cells, or T cells were the source of the cDNA or gDNA that made up the material.

How the authors handled the data: Estimates of nucleated cell counts were drawn from the amplification of reference gene primers. Some clones are missing from TCRdb's copy, which holds only in-frame ones; the method was immunoSEQ multiplex PCR. From that table come the V and J calls and clone size; the DNA was used to work out D and trimming. This sample has around 150,000 clones, with about nine tenths found just once. V shed 6 bases and J shed 6 bases, with 18 bases lying between them. CDR3 length equals 15 residues. Germline V gene data show CDR1 as KGHSH and CDR2 as LQKENI. The sequenced sample was peripheral blood. This chain links TRBV18 with TRBJ2-1; tentative D call: TRBD2 (6 bases). The receptor comes from a man aged 18 to 29 with acute or convalescent COVID-19. CDR3 nucleotide sequence: TGTGCCAGCTCGCACGGAGGAACGGGGGTCAATGAGCAGTTCTTC. Its translation: CASSHGGTGVNEQFF.